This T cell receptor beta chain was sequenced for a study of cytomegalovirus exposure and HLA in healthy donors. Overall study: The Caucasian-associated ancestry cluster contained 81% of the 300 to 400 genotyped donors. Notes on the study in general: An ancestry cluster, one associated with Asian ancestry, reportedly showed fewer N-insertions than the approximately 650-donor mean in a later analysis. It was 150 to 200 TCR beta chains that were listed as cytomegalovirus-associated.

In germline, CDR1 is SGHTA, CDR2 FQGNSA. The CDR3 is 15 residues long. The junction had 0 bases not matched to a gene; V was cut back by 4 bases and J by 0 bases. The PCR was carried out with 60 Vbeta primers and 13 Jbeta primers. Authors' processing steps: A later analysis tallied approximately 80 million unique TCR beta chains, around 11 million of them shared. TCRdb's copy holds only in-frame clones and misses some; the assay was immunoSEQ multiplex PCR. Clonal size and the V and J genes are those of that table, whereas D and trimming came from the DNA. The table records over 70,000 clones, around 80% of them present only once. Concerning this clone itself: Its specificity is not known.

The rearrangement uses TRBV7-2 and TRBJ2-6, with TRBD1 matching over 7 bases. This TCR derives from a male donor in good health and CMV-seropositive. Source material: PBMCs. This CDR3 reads CASSWDSSGANVLTF. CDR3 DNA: TGTGCCAGCAGCTGGGACAGCTCTGGGGCCAACGTCCTGACTTTC.